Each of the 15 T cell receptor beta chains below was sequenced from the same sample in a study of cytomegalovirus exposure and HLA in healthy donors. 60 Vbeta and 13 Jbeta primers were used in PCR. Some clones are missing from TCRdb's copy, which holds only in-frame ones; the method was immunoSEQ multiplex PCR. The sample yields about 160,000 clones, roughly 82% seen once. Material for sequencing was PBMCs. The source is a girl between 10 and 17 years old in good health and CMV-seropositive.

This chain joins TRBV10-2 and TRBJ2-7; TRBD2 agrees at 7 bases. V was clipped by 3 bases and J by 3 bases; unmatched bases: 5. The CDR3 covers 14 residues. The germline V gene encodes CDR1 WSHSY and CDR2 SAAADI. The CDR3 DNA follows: TGCGCCAGCAGTGACGGGGGGAGAGACTACGAGCAGTACTTC. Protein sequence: CASSDGGRDYEQYF.

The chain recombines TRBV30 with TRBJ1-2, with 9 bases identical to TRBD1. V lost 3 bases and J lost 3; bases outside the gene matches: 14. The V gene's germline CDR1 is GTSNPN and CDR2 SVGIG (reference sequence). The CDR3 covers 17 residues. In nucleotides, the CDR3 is TGTGCCTGGAGCGGAAAAAGGGACAGGGCAGGTTACTATGGCTACACCTTC. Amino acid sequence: CAWSGKRDRAGYYGYTF.

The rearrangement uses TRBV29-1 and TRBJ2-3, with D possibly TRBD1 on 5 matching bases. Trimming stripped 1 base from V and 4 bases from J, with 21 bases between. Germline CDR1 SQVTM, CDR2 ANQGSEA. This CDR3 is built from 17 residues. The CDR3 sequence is CSVEGGQSWVASDTQYF. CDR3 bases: TGCAGCGTTGAAGGGGGCCAGTCCTGGGTAGCCTCAGATACGCAGTATTTT.

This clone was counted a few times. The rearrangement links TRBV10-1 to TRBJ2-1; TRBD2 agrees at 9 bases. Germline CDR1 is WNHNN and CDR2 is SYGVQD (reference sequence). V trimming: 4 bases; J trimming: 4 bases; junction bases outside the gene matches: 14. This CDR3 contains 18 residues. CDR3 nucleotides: TGCGCCAGCAGTGGCAGTCGTAGCGGGGGACCCAGGTACAATGAGCAGTTCTTC. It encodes CASSGSRSGGPRYNEQFF.

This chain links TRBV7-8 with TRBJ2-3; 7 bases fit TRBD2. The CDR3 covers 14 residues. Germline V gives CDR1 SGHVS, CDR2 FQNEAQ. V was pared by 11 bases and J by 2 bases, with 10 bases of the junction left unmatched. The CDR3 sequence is CAARPAGTTDTQYF. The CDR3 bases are TGTGCCGCGAGGCCAGCGGGAACCACAGATACGCAGTATTTT.

CDR3 region: CATSRDKTGPYEQYF. DNA of the CDR3: TGTGCCACCAGCAGAGATAAGACAGGGCCCTACGAGCAGTACTTC. The J gene is TRBJ2-7, the V gene TRBV15; 7 bases fit TRBD1. J was trimmed by 2 bases and V by 0 bases; bases with no gene match: 4. Germline V gives CDR1 LNHNV, CDR2 YYDKDF (reference sequence). The CDR3 covers 15 residues. Full variable domain (rest looked up from reference TRBV15 and TRBJ2-7): DAMVIQNPRYQVTQFGKPVTLSCSQTLNHNVMYWYQQKSSQAPKLLFHYYDKDFNNEADTPDNFQSRRPNTSFCFLDIRSPGLGDTAMYLCATSRDKTGPYEQYFGPGTRLTVT.

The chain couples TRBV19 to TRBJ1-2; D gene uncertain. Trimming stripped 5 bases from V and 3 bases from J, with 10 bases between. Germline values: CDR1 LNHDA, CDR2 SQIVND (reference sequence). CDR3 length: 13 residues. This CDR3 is CASSYQVDYGYTF. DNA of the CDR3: TGTGCCAGTAGTTATCAGGTGGACTATGGCTACACCTTC.

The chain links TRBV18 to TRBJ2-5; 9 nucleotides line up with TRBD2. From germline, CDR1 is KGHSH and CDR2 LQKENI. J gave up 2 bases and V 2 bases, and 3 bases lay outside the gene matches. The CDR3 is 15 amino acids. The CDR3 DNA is TGTGCCAGCTCACCAGAGACTAGCGGACAAGAGACCCAGTACTTC. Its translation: CASSPETSGQETQYF.

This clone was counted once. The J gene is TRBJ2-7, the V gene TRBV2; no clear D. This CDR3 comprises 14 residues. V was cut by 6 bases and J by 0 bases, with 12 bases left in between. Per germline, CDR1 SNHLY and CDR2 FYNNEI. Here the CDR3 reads CASSGSAASYEQYF. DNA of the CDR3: TGTGCCAGCAGCGGCAGCGCTGCCTCCTACGAGCAGTACTTC.

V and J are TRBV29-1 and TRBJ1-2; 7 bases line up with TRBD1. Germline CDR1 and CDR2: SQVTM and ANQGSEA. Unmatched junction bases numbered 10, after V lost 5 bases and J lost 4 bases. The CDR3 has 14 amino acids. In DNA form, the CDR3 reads TGCAGCGTTCATTCGGCAGGGGGGTTCTATGGCTACACCTTC. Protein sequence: CSVHSAGGFYGYTF. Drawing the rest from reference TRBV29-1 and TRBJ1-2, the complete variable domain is SAVISQKPSRDICQRGTSLTIQCQVDSQVTMMFWYRQQPGQSLTLIATANQGSEATYESGFVIDKFPISRPNLTFSTLTVSNMSPEDSSIYLCSVHSAGGFYGYTFGSGTRLTVV.

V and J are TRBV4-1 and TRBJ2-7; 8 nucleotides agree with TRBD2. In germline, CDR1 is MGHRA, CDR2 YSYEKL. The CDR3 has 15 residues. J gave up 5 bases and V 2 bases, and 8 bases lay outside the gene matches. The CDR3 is CASSQITGTRNEQYF. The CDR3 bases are TGCGCCAGCAGCCAAATTACCGGGACTAGGAACGAGCAGTACTTC.

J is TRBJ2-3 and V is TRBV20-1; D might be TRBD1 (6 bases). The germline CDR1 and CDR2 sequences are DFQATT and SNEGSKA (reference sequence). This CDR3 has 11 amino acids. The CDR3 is CRPQGIVTQYF. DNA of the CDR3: TGCAGGCCCCAGGGGATTGTCACGCAGTATTTT.

The DNA for the CDR3 is TGCAGCGTCCCTATCCCTTACTATGGCTACACCTTC. This codes for CSVPIPYYGYTF. This chain uses TRBV29-1 with TRBJ1-2; D gene ambiguous. The germline CDR1 and CDR2 sequences are SQVTM and ANQGSEA. The CDR3 is 12 residues long. The V gene lost 6 bases and the J gene lost 3 bases, with 11 bases spanning the gap. The variable domain in full, completed from reference TRBV29-1 and TRBJ1-2, reads SAVISQKPSRDICQRGTSLTIQCQVDSQVTMMFWYRQQPGQSLTLIATANQGSEATYESGFVIDKFPISRPNLTFSTLTVSNMSPEDSSIYLCSVPIPYYGYTFGSGTRLTVV.

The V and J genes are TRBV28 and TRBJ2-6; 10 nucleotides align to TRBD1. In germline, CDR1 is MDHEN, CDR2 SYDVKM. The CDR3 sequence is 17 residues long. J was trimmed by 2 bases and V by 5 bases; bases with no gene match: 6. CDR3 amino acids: CASSRDRGIAGANVLTF. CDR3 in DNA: TGTGCCAGCAGTCGGGACAGGGGAATTGCTGGGGCCAACGTCCTGACTTTC.

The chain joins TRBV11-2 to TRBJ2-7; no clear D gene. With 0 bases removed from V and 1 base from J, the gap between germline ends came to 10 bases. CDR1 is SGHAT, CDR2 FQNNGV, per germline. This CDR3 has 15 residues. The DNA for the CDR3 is TGTGCCAGCAGCTTAGATCCGTACAGATCCTACGAGCAGTACTTC. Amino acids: CASSLDPYRSYEQYF. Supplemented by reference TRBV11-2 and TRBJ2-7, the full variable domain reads EAGVAQSPRYKIIEKRQSVAFWCNPISGHATLYWYQQILGQGPKLLIQFQNNGVVDDSQLPKDRFSAERLKGVDSTLKIQPAKLEDSAVYLCASSLDPYRSYEQYFGPGTRLTVT.